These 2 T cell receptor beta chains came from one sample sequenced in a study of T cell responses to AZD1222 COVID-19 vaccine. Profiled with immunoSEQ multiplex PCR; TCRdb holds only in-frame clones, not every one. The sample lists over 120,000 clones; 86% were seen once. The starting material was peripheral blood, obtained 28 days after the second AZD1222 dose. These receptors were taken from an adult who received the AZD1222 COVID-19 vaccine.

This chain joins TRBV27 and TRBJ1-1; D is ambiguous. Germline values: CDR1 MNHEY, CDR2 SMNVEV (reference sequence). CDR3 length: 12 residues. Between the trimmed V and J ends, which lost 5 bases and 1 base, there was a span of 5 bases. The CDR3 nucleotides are TGTGCCAGCAGTAAAGGGAACACTGAAGCTTTCTTT. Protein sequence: CASSKGNTEAFF.

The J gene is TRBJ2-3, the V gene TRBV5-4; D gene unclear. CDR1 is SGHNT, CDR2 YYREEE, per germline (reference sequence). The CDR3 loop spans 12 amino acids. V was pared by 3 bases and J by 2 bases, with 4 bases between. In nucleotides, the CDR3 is TGTGCCAGCAGCTATTCCACAGATACGCAGTATTTT. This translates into CASSYSTDTQYF.